The source of this TCR beta chain is a study of blood T cell repertoires in COVID-19. Participants' own reports of clinical history determined their cohort assignment. TCRdb keeps only in-frame clones here, not all; method: immunoSEQ multiplex PCR. The table has roughly 400,000 clones, around 91% seen once. CDR1 and CDR2 from the germline V gene are SGHVS and FQNEAQ. V dropped 2 bases and J dropped 6; count of bases not matched to a gene: 10. The CDR3 consists of 16 residues. Sequencing input: PBMCs or T cells enriched from blood (not recorded which). The source is a young man who had recovered from COVID-19. The V and J genes are TRBV7-8 and TRBJ2-7; 10 nucleotides line up with TRBD2. CDR3 in amino acids: CASSLKPLAGAREQYF. In DNA, the CDR3 is TGTGCCAGCAGCTTAAAACCTCTAGCGGGGGCTCGCGAGCAGTACTTC.